This passage covers 26 T cell receptor beta chains from one sample sequenced in a study of T cell responses to AZD1222 COVID-19 vaccine (dated by TCRdb to the early 2020s). The sample's time point label, decoded: baseline before first vaccination. Libraries were constructed by the immunoSEQ multiplex PCR assay. TCRdb took over this immuneACCESS table, retaining in-frame rearrangements with V and J assigned. Such tables are incomplete; in checked studies, under half of the missing clones stem from an unresolved V gene, and the remainder is unexplained. In this sample the table shows about 150,000 clones, roughly nine tenths of which occur a single time. 5% to 5.5% of the sample lies in the top ten. The sample in question was peripheral blood, obtained on day 0 of AZD1222 vaccination. The source is an adult in good health.

In DNA, the CDR3 is TGTGCCACCAGTGATCGCTACAGTTATTCACCCCTCCACTTT. Amino acids: CATSDRYSYSPLHF. This chain connects TRBV24-1 to TRBJ1-6; D unclear. Between the trimmed V and J ends, which lost 3 bases and 8 bases, there was a span of 10 bases. The CDR3 loop spans 14 amino acids. The germline V gene encodes CDR1 KGHDR and CDR2 SFDVKD.

The rearrangement joins TRBV28 to TRBJ1-2, with 7 bases aligning to TRBD1. Germline values: CDR1 MDHEN, CDR2 SYDVKM. The V segment lost 5 bases and the J segment 8 bases; nucleotides outside the gene matches: 11. The CDR3 length is 14 residues. The CDR3 loop is CASSPHRGQWGYTF. The DNA for the CDR3 is TGTGCCAGCAGTCCCCACAGGGGCCAGTGGGGCTACACCTTC.

The chain is built from TRBV28 and TRBJ2-7; 8 positions match TRBD1. The CDR3 is made up of 15 amino acids. Trimming removed 3 bases from V and 5 bases from J; junction bases left unmatched: 9. Germline CDR1 MDHEN, CDR2 SYDVKM. This CDR3 reads CASSFAGQGANEQYF. The DNA for the CDR3 is TGTGCCAGCAGTTTTGCAGGCCAGGGGGCGAACGAGCAGTACTTC.

This clone was counted only a few times. This chain uses TRBV4-2 with TRBJ2-1; 11 bases align to TRBD2. There are 16 residues in the CDR3. J lost 6 bases, V lost 0 bases, and 4 bases had no gene match. Germline values: CDR1 LGHNA, CDR2 YNFKEQ. The CDR3 DNA sequence: TGTGCCAGCAGCCAAGAGACCCTAGCGGGAGGCAATGAGCAGTTCTTC. Translation gives CASSQETLAGGNEQFF.

The chain links TRBV28 to TRBJ1-2; D possibly corresponds to TRBD1 (6 bases). There are 12 residues in the CDR3. From germline, CDR1 is MDHEN and CDR2 SYDVKM. Trimming shortened V by 2 bases and J by 6 bases, and 7 bases separated the two germline ends. The CDR3 DNA follows: TGTGCCAGCAGTTTACGACAGGATGGCTACACCTTC. It specifies CASSLRQDGYTF.

This chain joins TRBV18 and TRBJ2-1; 9 nucleotides match TRBD2. With 3 bases clipped from V and 10 bases from J, the junction kept 4 bases outside the gene matches. Germline V gene sequence: CDR1 KGHSH, CDR2 LQKENI. The CDR3 loop spans 13 amino acids. The CDR3 nucleotides are TGTGCCAGCTCACCCGAACTAGCGGGCGAGCAGTTCTTC. Encoded protein: CASSPELAGEQFF.

V is TRBV18 and J is TRBJ2-3; TRBD1 aligns across 7 bases. Germline V CDR1 and CDR2: KGHSH, LQKENI. The trim removed 3 bases at V and 1 base at J, leaving 4 bases unmatched. The CDR3 has 15 residues. CDR3 protein: CASSPRQGGTDTQYF. The CDR3 DNA reads as TGTGCCAGCTCACCGCGGCAGGGGGGCACAGATACGCAGTATTTT.

The rearrangement joins TRBV5-1 to TRBJ1-1; 7 positions agree with TRBD1. CDR1 is SGHRS and CDR2 is YFSETQ in the germline V gene. This CDR3 region has 13 residues. The trim removed 4 bases at V and 4 bases at J, leaving 4 bases unmatched. Written as DNA, the CDR3 is TGCGCCAGCAGCCTTGGGACAGCCACTGAAGCTTTCTTT. Residues: CASSLGTATEAFF.

The gene calls are TRBV7-9 and TRBJ1-1; possibly TRBD1 for D (5 bases). The V gene's germline CDR1 is SEHNR and CDR2 FQNEAQ (reference sequence). V was trimmed by 4 bases and J by 5 bases, leaving 14 bases between them. CDR3 length: 14 amino acids. CDR3 in amino acids: CASSSHGGKTEAFF. Here the CDR3 DNA reads TGTGCCAGCAGCTCCCATGGGGGGAAGACTGAAGCTTTCTTT. Variable domain in full (rest from reference TRBV7-9 and TRBJ1-1): DTGVSQNPRHKITKRGQNVTFRCDPISEHNRLYWYRQTLGQGPEFLTYFQNEAQLEKSRLLSDRFSAERPKGSFSTLEIQRTEQGDSAMYLCASSSHGGKTEAFFGQGTRLTVV.

The genes are TRBV9 and TRBJ1-1; 8 bases are a match to TRBD1. With 7 bases clipped from V and 2 bases from J, the junction kept 7 bases outside the gene matches. Germline-derived CDR1 and CDR2 are SGDLS and YYNGEE. The CDR3 has 14 residues. In DNA form, the CDR3 reads TGTGCCAGCGGGGGACAGGTCGGCAACACTGAAGCTTTCTTT. The encoded protein is CASGGQVGNTEAFF. Looking up the rest from reference TRBV9 and TRBJ1-1 gives the full variable domain: DSGVTQTPKHLITATGQRVTLRCSPRSGDLSVYWYQQSLDQGLQFLIQYYNGEERAKGNILERFSAQQFPDLHSELNLSSLELGDSALYFCASGGQVGNTEAFFGQGTRLTVV.

The chain employs TRBV29-1 and TRBJ2-3; TRBD2 matches at 8 bases. V lost 4 bases to trimming and J lost 0 bases; unmatched junction nucleotides: 6. This CDR3 comprises 15 residues. Germline CDR1 SQVTM, CDR2 ANQGSEA. The CDR3 loop is CSVGFIAGSTDTQYF. The CDR3 DNA follows: TGCAGCGTTGGGTTTATAGCGGGAAGCACAGATACGCAGTATTTT.

The rearrangement joins TRBV28 to TRBJ1-1, with D unresolved. This CDR3 is built from 13 residues. Germline loops: CDR1 MDHEN, CDR2 SYDVKM. Trimming took off 6 bases at V and 1 base at J, with 9 bases between the two ends. Written as DNA, the CDR3 is TGTGCCAGCAGCCAACAGCGGAACACTGAAGCTTTCTTT. Translated: CASSQQRNTEAFF.

The chain employs TRBV28 and TRBJ2-7; no clear D gene. Trimming took 5 bases from V and 2 from J, leaving 10 bases between them. The CDR3 contains 13 residues. Per the germline V gene, CDR1 is MDHEN and CDR2 is SYDVKM. The CDR3 region is CASSIGPTYEQYF. The CDR3 bases are TGTGCCAGCAGTATAGGGCCTACCTACGAGCAGTACTTC.

This clone occurred once. V and J are TRBV11-1 and TRBJ2-5; D is possibly TRBD1 or TRBD2 (7 bases each). The CDR3 runs 14 residues. The germline V gene encodes CDR1 SGHAT and CDR2 FQDESV (reference sequence). The germline V and J ends were trimmed by 5 bases and 2 bases, with 12 bases remaining between them. CDR3 protein: CASSRRGGQETQYF. In DNA form, the CDR3 reads TGTGCCAGCAGCCGCAGGGGGGGGCAAGAGACCCAGTACTTC.

This chain joins TRBV29-1 and TRBJ2-5, with 9 positions matching TRBD2. The CDR3 is made up of 14 amino acids. The V gene's germline CDR1 is SQVTM and CDR2 ANQGSEA. V shed 6 bases and J 5 bases; nucleotides not matched to a gene: 10. This CDR3 reads CSVSSGSLRETQYF. The CDR3 DNA reads as TGCAGCGTGAGTAGCGGGAGCTTGAGGGAGACCCAGTACTTC.

The chain combines TRBV7-8 with TRBJ2-1; D may correspond to TRBD1 or TRBD2 (6 bases each). The CDR3 covers 14 residues. CDR1 SGHVS and CDR2 FQNEAQ come from the germline V gene. Trimming removed 5 bases at V and 5 bases at J, with 13 bases between. CDR3 sequence: CASSLGGSDNEQFF. In DNA, the CDR3 is TGTGCCAGCAGCCTAGGGGGGAGCGACAATGAGCAGTTCTTC.

The sample holds a few counts of this clone. The rearrangement links TRBV3-1 (or the pseudogene TRBV3-2) to TRBJ1-1, with a tentative D call TRBD1 (5 bases). Germline-derived CDR1 and CDR2 are LGHDT and YNNKEL (reference sequence). V was trimmed by 5 bases and J by 7 bases, leaving 14 bases between them. There are 13 residues in the CDR3. This CDR3 reads CASSSLAGGEAFF. CDR3 bases: TGTGCCAGCAGCTCCTTAGCCGGGGGTGAAGCTTTCTTT.

The chain has TRBV9 and TRBJ2-7; 8 bases fit TRBD1. The V and J ends lost 4 bases and 7 bases, in that order; junction bases with no gene match: 7. The CDR3 extends over 13 amino acids. Germline V gene data show CDR1 as SGDLS and CDR2 as YYNGEE. CDR3: CASSSGQGYEQYF. The CDR3 DNA is TGTGCCAGCAGCTCTGGACAGGGTTATGAGCAGTACTTC.

The gene calls are TRBV2 and TRBJ2-1; maybe TRBD1 (6 bases). This CDR3 is 13 amino acids long. CDR1 is SNHLY, CDR2 FYNNEI, per germline. V was clipped by 10 bases and J by 2 bases, with 12 bases between them. The CDR3 DNA sequence: TGTGCCACGACCCGGGACACCTACAATGAGCAGTTCTTC. Amino acids: CATTRDTYNEQFF.

The rearrangement links TRBV29-1 to TRBJ1-1, with 7 bases identical to TRBD1. This CDR3 region has 15 residues. Germline loops: CDR1 SQVTM, CDR2 ANQGSEA. The V segment lost 1 base and the J segment 2 bases; nucleotides outside the gene matches: 7. DNA of the CDR3: TGCAGCGTTGAAGGTAACAGGGGACGTAACACTGAAGCTTTCTTT. This gives the protein CSVEGNRGRNTEAFF.

The rearrangement uses TRBV3-1 (or the pseudogene TRBV3-2) and TRBJ2-7; 8 bases align to TRBD1. The length of the CDR3 is 15 residues. Losses at the gene ends were 1 base for V and 7 bases for J; bases not matched to a gene: 9. The germline gives CDR1 LGHDT, CDR2 YNNKEL (reference sequence). Here the CDR3 DNA reads TGTGCCAGCAGCCAAGGGAGACAGGGGAATAATGAGCAGTACTTC. Residues: CASSQGRQGNNEQYF.

The chain employs TRBV5-1 and TRBJ2-5, with 7 bases matching TRBD2. The CDR3 extends over 16 amino acids. Germline V gene lookup returns CDR1 SGHRS and CDR2 YFSETQ. Trimming cost V 4 bases and J 1 base; bases outside gene matches: 10. The CDR3 reads CASSINLGGSQETQYF. The CDR3 nucleotides are TGCGCCAGCAGCATCAATTTGGGAGGGAGCCAAGAGACCCAGTACTTC. The full variable domain, with the rest looked up from reference TRBV5-1 and TRBJ2-5, is KAGVTQTPRYLIKTRGQQVTLSCSPISGHRSVSWYQQTPGQGLQFLFEYFSETQRNKGNFPGRFSGRQFSNSRSEMNVSTLELGDSALYLCASSINLGGSQETQYFGPGTRLLVL.

J is TRBJ1-2 and V is TRBV19; TRBD1 might be the D (5 bases). The CDR3 loop spans 14 amino acids. The V and J ends lost 8 bases and 0 bases respectively, with 13 bases between them. The V gene's germline CDR1 is LNHDA and CDR2 SQIVND (reference sequence). In nucleotides, the CDR3 is TGTGCCAGTCAGGGCCGAGCCTCTAACTATGGCTACACCTTC. Translating gives CASQGRASNYGYTF.

The CDR3 protein is CSASSGFPQYEQYF. The DNA of the CDR3 is TGCAGTGCTAGTTCCGGGTTTCCCCAATACGAGCAGTACTTC. The J gene is TRBJ2-7, the V gene TRBV20-1; no definite D call. V lost 3 bases and J lost 4, with 16 bases in between. This CDR3 region has 14 residues. From germline, CDR1 is DFQATT and CDR2 SNEGSKA (reference sequence).

The CDR3: CASSFRPSSGNTIYF. CDR3 nucleotides: TGTGCCAGCAGCTTTCGGCCGTCCTCTGGAAACACCATATATTTT. The gene calls are TRBV11-2 and TRBJ1-3; D remains ambiguous. V was pared by 3 bases and J by 0 bases, with 9 bases between. Per the germline V gene, CDR1 is SGHAT and CDR2 is FQNNGV. The CDR3 loop spans 15 amino acids.

This chain uses TRBV27 with TRBJ1-2; unclear D gene. From germline, CDR1 is MNHEY and CDR2 SMNVEV (reference sequence). The V end lost 4 bases, the J end lost 3 bases, and 9 bases lay between the germline ends. CDR3 length: 13 residues. The CDR3 loop reads CASSSRRYYGYTF. The DNA for the CDR3 is TGTGCCAGCAGTTCCCGACGGTACTATGGCTACACCTTC.